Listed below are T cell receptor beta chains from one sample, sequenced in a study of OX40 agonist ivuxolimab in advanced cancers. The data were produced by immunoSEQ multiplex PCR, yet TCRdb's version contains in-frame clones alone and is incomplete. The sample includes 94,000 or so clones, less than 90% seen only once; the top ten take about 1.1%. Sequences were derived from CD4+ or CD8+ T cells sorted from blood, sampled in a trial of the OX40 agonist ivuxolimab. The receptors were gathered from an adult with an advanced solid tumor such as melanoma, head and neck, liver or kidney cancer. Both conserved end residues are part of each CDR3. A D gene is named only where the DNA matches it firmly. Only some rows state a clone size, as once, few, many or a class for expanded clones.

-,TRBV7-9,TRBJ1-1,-,TGTGCCAGCAGCTTGACTCAGGGTACTGAAGCTTTCTTT,CASSLTQGTEAFF
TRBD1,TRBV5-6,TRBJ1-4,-,TGTGCCAGCAGCACGGGGACAGGCCTACTTAATGAAAAACTGTTTTTT,CASSTGTGLLNEKLFF
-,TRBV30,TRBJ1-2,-,TGTGCCGGCCGGGACGCCGTAGGGTATGGCTACACCTTC,CAGRDAVGYGYTF
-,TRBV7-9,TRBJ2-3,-,TGTGCCAGCATATCTAGCACAGATACGCAGTATTTT,CASISSTDTQYF
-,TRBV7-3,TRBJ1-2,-,TGTGCCAGCAGCCAAGACAGATTACTAGCTAACTATGGCTACACCTTC,CASSQDRLLANYGYTF
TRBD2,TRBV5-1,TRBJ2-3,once,TGCGCCAGCAGCGAGGGACTAGCGGGGGGCCCCCGCACAGATACGCAGTATTTT,CASSEGLAGGPRTDTQYF
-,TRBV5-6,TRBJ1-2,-,TGTGCCAGCAGCTTGGGGATGGAAATCTATGGCTACACCTTC,CASSLGMEIYGYTF
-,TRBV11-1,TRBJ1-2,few,TGTGCCAGCAGCTCCACCTTAGGAGGCTACACCTTC,CASSSTLGGYTF
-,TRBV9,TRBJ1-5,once,TGTGCCAGCAGCGTAGGGCCGAGCAATCAGCCCCAGCATTTT,CASSVGPSNQPQHF
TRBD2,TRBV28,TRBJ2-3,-,TGTGCCAGCAGTGATAGCGGGGTCACAGATACGCAGTATTTT,CASSDSGVTDTQYF
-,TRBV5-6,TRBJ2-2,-,TGTGCCAGCAGCTTTGGGCTAGGATCGAACACCGGGGAGCTGTTTTTT,CASSFGLGSNTGELFF
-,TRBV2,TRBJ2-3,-,TGTGCCAGCAGTGAGACAGGAGTAGCAGATACGCAGTATTTT,CASSETGVADTQYF
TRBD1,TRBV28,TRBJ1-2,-,TGTGCCAGCACCAACAGGGGTTCAGGCTCTGCAGGAGGCTACACCTTC,CASTNRGSGSAGGYTF
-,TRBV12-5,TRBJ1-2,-,TGTGCTAGTGGTTTGTCCAGGGAAGATGGCTACACCTTC,CASGLSREDGYTF
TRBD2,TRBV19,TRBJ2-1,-,TGTGCCAGTAGTGTGGGACTAGCGTCCTACAATGAGCAGTTCTTC,CASSVGLASYNEQFF
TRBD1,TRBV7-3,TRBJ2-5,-,TGTGCCAGCAGGTCTACAGGGGAAGAGACCCAGTACTTC,CASRSTGEETQYF
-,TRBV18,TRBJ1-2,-,TGTGCCAGCTCAAAGGGAGCGGGTACCTATGGCTACACCTTC,CASSKGAGTYGYTF
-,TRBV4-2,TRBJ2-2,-,TGTGCCAGCAGCCTTCACACCGGGGAGCTGTTTTTT,CASSLHTGELFF
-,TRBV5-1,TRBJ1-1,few,TGCGCCAGCAGCTTGGAGGCCCTGAGGACTGAAGCTTTCTTT,CASSLEALRTEAFF
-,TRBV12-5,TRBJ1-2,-,TGTGCTAGGGGGTTGGGGGGGACGTCCGGAGAGGATGGCTACACCTTC,CARGLGGTSGEDGYTF
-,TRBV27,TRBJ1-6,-,TGTGCCACGCAGACCGGGGAGTCACCCCTCCACTTT,CATQTGESPLHF
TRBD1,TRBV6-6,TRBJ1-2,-,TGTGCCAGCAGTCATCCGGGACAGGGGAAGGATGGCTACACCTTC,CASSHPGQGKDGYTF
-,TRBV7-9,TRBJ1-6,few,TGTGCCAGCAGCTTGAACCTCTCACCCCTCCACTTT,CASSLNLSPLHF
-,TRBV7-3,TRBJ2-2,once,TGTGCCAGCAGCGCTACCCCGAACACCGGGGAGCTGTTTTTT,CASSATPNTGELFF
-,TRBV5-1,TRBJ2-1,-,TGCGCCAGCAGCTTGGCCGGGACTTCAAGCAATGAGCAGTTCTTC,CASSLAGTSSNEQFF
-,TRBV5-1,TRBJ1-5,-,TGCGCCAGCAGCCCCCAGGACCCTAGCAATCAGCCCCAGCATTTT,CASSPQDPSNQPQHF
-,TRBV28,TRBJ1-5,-,TGTGCCAGCAGTTTAGCGGGACGCTCGCAGCAGCCCCAGCATTTT,CASSLAGRSQQPQHF
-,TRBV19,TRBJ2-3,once,TGTGCCAGTAGTACACTCATCACAGATACGCAGTATTTT,CASSTLITDTQYF
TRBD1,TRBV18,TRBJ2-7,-,TGTGCCAGCTCGGCAGGACAGGGGTCATACTACGAGCAGTACTTC,CASSAGQGSYYEQYF
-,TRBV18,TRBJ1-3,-,TGTGCCAGCTCACCACAGGAGCGAAACACCATATATTTT,CASSPQERNTIYF
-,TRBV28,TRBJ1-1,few,TGTGCCAGCAGTCCCCGGACAGAGCCCCCTGAAGCTTTCTTT,CASSPRTEPPEAFF
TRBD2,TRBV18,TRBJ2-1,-,TGTGCCAGCTCACGGAGCGGGGAATACAATGAGCAGTTCTTC,CASSRSGEYNEQFF
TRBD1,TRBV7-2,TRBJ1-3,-,TGTGCCACCCAGGGGGCTGGAAACACCATATATTTT,CATQGAGNTIYF
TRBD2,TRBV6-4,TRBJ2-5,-,TGTGCCAGCACAACAACTAGCGGTTCCCAAGAGACCCAGTACTTC,CASTTTSGSQETQYF
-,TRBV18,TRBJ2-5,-,TGTGCCAGCTCACCACCGGTGCATCAAGAGACCCAGTACTTC,CASSPPVHQETQYF
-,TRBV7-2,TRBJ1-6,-,TGTGCCAGCAGCTTAAAGGGTTCGGGCTCCTATAATTCACCCCTCCACTTT,CASSLKGSGSYNSPLHF
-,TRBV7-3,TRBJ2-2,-,TGTGCCAGCAGCCAGAGGTTCCGGACTACCTCAAGTGGGGAGCTGTTTTTT,CASSQRFRTTSSGELFF